Shown below are 2 T cell receptor beta chains from a single sample sequenced in a study of blood T cell repertoires in COVID-19. Profiled with immunoSEQ multiplex PCR; TCRdb holds only in-frame clones, not every one. The table has roughly 280,000 clones, roughly 86% seen once. Sequencing was performed on peripheral blood. These receptors came from a man in his forties with active or convalescent COVID-19.

The genes are TRBV4-2 and TRBJ2-1, with TRBD2 identical over 8 bases. Germline trimming cut 1 base from V and 4 bases from J; bases unmatched to any gene: 9. Germline assignment: CDR1 LGHNA and CDR2 YNFKEQ. The CDR3 has 17 residues. CDR3 amino acids: CASSQGSLAAIYNEQFF. In DNA form, the CDR3 reads TGTGCCAGCAGCCAAGGATCACTAGCGGCTATTTACAATGAGCAGTTCTTC.

V usage is TRBV14 and J usage is TRBJ1-2, with a weak D call TRBD1 (5 bases). Germline V gives CDR1 SGHDN, CDR2 FVKESK. Trimming took 0 bases from V and 5 from J, leaving 7 bases between them. CDR3 length equals 13 residues. As DNA, the CDR3 is TGTGCCAGCAGCCAAGAAGGGGAATATGGCTACACCTTC. Its protein product is CASSQEGEYGYTF.